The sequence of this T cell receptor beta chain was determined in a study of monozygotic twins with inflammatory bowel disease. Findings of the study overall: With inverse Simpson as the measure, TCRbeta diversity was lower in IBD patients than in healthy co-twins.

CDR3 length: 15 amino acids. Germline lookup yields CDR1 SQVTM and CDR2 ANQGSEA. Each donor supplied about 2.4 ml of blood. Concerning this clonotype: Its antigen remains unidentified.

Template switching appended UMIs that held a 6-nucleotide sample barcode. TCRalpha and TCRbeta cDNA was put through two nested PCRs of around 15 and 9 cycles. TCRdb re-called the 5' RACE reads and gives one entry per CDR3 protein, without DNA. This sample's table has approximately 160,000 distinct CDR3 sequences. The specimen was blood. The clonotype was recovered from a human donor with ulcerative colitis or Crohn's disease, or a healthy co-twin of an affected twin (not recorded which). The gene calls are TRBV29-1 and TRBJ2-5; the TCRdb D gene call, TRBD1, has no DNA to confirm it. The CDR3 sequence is CSVAGQGGPQETQYF.